This T cell receptor (beta chain) came from a study of cytotoxic CD8 clonotypes in ibrutinib-treated CLL. Clones were sequenced by immunoSEQ multiplex PCR, and TCRdb holds only the in-frame ones, with some missing. The data hold more than 200,000 clones, with under 75% observed a single time. This clone counts as medium-sized. This clonotype was obtained from a human donor with chronic lymphocytic leukemia. Specimen: PBMCs, collected after 24 months of ibrutinib treatment.

CDR3 DNA sequence: TGTGCCAGCAGCAACTCCTACAGCACAGATACGCAGTATTTT. Its protein product is CASSNSYSTDTQYF. The V call is TRBV11-2, the J call TRBJ2-3; D remains unclear. The CDR3 loop spans 14 amino acids. The V gene's germline CDR1 is SGHAT and CDR2 FQNNGV. The ends were cut back, 5 bases at V and 0 bases at J, with 9 bases in the middle.